This TCR beta chain was captured in a study of blood T cell repertoires in COVID-19. J was trimmed by 0 bases and V by 0 bases; bases with no gene match: 17. Germline V CDR1 and CDR2: ENHRY, SYGVKD. The CDR3 totals 22 residues. Here immunoSEQ multiplex PCR was the method, and the copy in TCRdb shows in-frame clones only, minus some. The sample contains over 150,000 clones, approximately 83% of which appear only once. Sequencing was done on a sample of peripheral blood. The TCR comes from a woman aged 55 to 70 with acute or convalescent COVID-19. This chain uses TRBV10-3 with TRBJ2-3, with 11 bases identical to TRBD2. The chain's CDR3 is CAISESPITSGGTKGSTDTQYF. In DNA, the CDR3 is TGTGCCATCAGTGAGTCTCCCATAACTAGCGGGGGAACAAAAGGTAGCACAGATACGCAGTATTTT.